This T cell receptor (beta chain) was obtained from a study of graft-versus-host responses after intestinal transplantation. On the study more broadly: Anti-thymocyte globulin was used for induction in all recipients, who then took tacrolimus and steroids for roughly three years. Study observations and caveats: GvH clones were identified in recipient marrow, with some first appearing in ileum or blood. Researchers found peak circulating GvH clone levels linked to early post-transplant HvG declines.

This CDR3 spans 16 amino acids. This clone has more than one count but fewer than ten. The antigen is unknown. TCRdb keeps only in-frame clones here, not all; method: immunoSEQ multiplex PCR. This table holds approximately 86,000 clones, 91% found once. V usage is TRBV21-1 and J usage is TRBJ1-1; the table assigns TRBD1, which was not confirmed against the DNA. TRBV21-1 is noted as a pseudogene. The sample here was unstimulated CD4+ T cells sorted from spleen or lymph node cells, taken before intestinal transplant. The TCR was taken from a human donor who received an intestinal transplant. The CDR3 loop is CASSLMEGAVEYEAFF. CDR3 DNA: TGTGCCAGCAGCCTCATGGAAGGGGCCGTTGAGTATGAAGCTTTCTTT.